The entry below gives a single T cell receptor beta chain sequence along with its context. Its antigen is not identified. Additional DNA sequences in this sample encode the identical CDR3. The germline V gene encodes CDR1 MNHEY and CDR2 SVGAGI. The J segment lost 1 base and the V segment lost 6 bases, leaving 4 bases of the junction unmatched. The CDR3 sequence is 14 residues long. Generated by immunoSEQ multiplex PCR, the TCRdb table keeps only in-frame clones and is missing some. The table shows approximately 1.9 million clones, with approximately 92% occurring only once. The data are from a study of shared clonotypes between healthy human individuals. Whole-study context: Aged between 18 and 49, the donors were two women and three men. Study-wide findings and caveats: Generation probabilities were higher for clonotypes shared across all four sorted-subset donors than for unshared ones.

Selected positively for CCR7 and CD45RO-negative, naive CD8 cells excluded terminally differentiated effector memory CD45RA+ cells. The origin of this receptor is a young man in good health. Some clones in this sample may be carry-over from other donors' samples. Sequences were obtained from naive CD8+ T cells from PBMCs. The gene calls are TRBV6-5 and TRBJ2-7; 9 positions agree with TRBD1. CDR3 loop: CASSSGTGSYEQYF. The CDR3 DNA reads as TGTGCCAGCAGCTCCGGGACAGGGTCCTACGAGCAGTACTTC.